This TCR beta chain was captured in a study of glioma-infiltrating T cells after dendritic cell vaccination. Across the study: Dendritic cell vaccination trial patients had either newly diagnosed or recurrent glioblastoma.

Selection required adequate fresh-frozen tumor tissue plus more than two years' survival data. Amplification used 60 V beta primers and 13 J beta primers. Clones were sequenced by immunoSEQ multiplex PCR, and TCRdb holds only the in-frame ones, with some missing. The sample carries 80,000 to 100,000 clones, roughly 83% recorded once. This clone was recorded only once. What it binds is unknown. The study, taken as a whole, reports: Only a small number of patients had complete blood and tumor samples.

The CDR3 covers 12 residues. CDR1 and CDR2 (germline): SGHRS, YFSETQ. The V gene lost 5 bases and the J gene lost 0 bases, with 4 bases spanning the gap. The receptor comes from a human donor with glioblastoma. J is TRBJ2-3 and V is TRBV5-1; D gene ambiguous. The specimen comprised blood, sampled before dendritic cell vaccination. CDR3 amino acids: CASRYSTDTQYF. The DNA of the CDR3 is TGCGCCAGCAGATATAGCACAGATACGCAGTATTTT.